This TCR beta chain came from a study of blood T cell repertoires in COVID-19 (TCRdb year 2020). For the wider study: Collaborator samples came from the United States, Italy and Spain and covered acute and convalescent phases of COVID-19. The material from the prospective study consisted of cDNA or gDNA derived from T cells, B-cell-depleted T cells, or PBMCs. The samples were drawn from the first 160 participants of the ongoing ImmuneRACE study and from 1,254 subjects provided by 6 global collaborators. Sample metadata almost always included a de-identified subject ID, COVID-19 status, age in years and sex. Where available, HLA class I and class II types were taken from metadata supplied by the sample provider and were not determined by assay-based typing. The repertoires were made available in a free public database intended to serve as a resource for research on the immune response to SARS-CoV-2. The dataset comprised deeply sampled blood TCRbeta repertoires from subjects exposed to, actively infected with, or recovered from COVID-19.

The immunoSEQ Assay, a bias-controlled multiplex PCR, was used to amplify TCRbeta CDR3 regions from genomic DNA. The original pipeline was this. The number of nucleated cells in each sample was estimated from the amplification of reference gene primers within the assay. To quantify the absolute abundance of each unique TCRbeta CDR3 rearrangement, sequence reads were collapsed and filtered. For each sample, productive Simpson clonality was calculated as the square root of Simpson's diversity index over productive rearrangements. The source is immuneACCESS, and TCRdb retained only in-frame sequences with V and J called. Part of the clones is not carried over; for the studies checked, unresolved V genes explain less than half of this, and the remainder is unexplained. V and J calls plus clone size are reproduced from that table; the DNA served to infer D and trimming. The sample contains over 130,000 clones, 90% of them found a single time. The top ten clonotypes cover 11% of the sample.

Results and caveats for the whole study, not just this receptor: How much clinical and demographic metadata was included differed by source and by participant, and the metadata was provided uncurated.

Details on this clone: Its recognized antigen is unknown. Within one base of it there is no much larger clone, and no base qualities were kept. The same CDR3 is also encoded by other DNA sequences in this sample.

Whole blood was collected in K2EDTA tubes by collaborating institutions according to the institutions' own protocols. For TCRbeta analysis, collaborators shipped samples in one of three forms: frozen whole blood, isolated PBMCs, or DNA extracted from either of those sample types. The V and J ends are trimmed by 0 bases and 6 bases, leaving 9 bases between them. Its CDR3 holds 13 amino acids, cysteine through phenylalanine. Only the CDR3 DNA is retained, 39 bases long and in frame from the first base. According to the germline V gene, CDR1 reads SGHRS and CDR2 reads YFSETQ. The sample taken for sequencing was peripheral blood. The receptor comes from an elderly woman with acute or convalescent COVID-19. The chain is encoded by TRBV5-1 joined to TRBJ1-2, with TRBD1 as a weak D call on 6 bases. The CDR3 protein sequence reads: CASSLAQGHGYTF. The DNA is TGCGCCAGCAGCTTGGCACAGGGACATGGCTACACCTTC.